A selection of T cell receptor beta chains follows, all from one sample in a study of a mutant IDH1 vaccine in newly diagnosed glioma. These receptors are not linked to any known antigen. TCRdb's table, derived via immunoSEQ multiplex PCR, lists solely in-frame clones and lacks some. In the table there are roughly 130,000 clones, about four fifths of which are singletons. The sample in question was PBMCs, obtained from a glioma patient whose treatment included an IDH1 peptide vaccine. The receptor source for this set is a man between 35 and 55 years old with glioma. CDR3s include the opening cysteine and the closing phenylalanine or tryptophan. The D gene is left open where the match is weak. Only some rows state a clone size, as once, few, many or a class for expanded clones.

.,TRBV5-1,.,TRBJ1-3,CASSLDGGTSGNTIYF,TGCGCCAGCAGCTTGGACGGCGGAACCTCTGGAAACACCATATATTTT
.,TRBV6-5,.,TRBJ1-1,CASSLQELVTEAFF,TGTGCCAGCAGTTTACAGGAACTGGTCACTGAAGCTTTCTTT
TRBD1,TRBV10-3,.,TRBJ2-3,CAISGQGGTDTQYF,TGTGCCATCAGTGGACAGGGTGGCACAGATACGCAGTATTTT
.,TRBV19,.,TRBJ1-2,CASRTVYGYTF,TGTGCCAGTAGGACAGTATATGGCTACACCTTC
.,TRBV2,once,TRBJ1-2,CASTGSNYGYTF,TGTGCCAGTACGGGATCTAACTATGGCTACACCTTC
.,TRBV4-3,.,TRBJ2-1,CASSRLTGVGFNEQFF,TGCGCCAGCAGCCGACTGACAGGCGTGGGCTTTAATGAGCAGTTCTTC
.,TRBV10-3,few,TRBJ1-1,CAISERSAATEAFF,TGTGCCATCAGTGAACGTTCCGCGGCCACTGAAGCTTTCTTT
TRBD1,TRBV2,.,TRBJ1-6,CASSEPSDREVSPLHF,TGTGCCAGCAGTGAACCATCGGACAGGGAGGTTTCACCCCTCCACTTT
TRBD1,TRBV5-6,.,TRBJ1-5,CASSFFGQGAHQPQHF,TGTGCCAGCAGCTTTTTCGGGCAGGGGGCCCATCAGCCCCAGCATTTT
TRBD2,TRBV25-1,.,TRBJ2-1,CASSELAGYNEQFF,TGTGCCAGCAGTGAATTAGCGGGATACAATGAGCAGTTCTTC
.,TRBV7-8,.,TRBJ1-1,CASSPARGAEAFF,TGTGCCAGCAGCCCCGCTCGTGGGGCTGAAGCTTTCTTT
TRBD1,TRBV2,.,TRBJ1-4,CASNPDRGQKLFF,TGTGCCAGCAATCCGGACAGGGGGCAAAAACTGTTTTTT
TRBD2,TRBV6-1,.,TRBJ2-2,CGASGGRDTGELFF,TGTGGTGCTAGCGGGGGCCGGGACACCGGGGAGCTGTTTTTT
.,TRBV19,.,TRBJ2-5,CASSIDGEETQYF,TGTGCCAGTAGTATAGATGGGGAAGAGACCCAGTACTTC
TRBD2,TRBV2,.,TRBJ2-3,CASSVGLAGLRTQYF,TGTGCCAGCAGTGTAGGTCTAGCGGGGCTTAGGACGCAGTATTTT
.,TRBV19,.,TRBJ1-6,CASSAVRGDSPLHF,TGTGCCAGTTCCGCCGTCCGGGGGGATTCACCCCTCCACTTT
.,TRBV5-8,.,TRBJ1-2,CASSLFQGTAYGYTF,TGTGCCAGCAGCTTGTTCCAGGGAACAGCCTATGGCTACACCTTC
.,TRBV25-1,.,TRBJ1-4,CASSVSGDSEKLFF,TGTGCCAGCAGTGTTTCGGGGGATTCTGAAAAACTGTTTTTT
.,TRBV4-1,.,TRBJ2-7,CASSQDSGYEQYF,TGCGCCAGCAGCCAAGACAGCGGTTACGAGCAGTACTTC
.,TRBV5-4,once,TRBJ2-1,CASSLPGSNEQFF,TGTGCCAGCAGCTTGCCAGGGAGCAATGAGCAGTTCTTC
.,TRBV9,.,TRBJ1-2,CASSVFDSPSNYGYTF,TGTGCCAGCAGCGTTTTCGACAGCCCGTCTAACTATGGCTACACCTTC
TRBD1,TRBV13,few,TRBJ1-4,CASSRQGFHEKLFF,TGTGCCAGCAGCAGACAGGGTTTTCATGAAAAACTGTTTTTT
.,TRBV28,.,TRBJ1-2,CASSQENYGYTF,TGTGCCAGTAGCCAGGAAAACTATGGCTACACCTTC
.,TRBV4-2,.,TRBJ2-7,CASSRVPESGSYEQYF,TGTGCCAGCAGCCGAGTGCCGGAGTCGGGGTCCTACGAGCAGTACTTC
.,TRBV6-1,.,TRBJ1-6,CASNPGHLNSPLHF,TGTGCCAGCAACCCTGGACATCTAAATTCACCCCTCCACTTT
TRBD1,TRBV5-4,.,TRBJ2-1,CASSRRDRMYNEQFF,TGTGCCAGCAGCCGACGGGACAGAATGTACAATGAGCAGTTCTTC
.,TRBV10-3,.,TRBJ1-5,CAISGDPGLSQPQHF,TGTGCCATCAGTGGCGACCCGGGTTTGAGTCAGCCCCAGCATTTT
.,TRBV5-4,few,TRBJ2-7,CASSFLTGSYEQYF,TGTGCCAGCAGCTTCCTGACAGGCTCCTACGAGCAGTACTTC
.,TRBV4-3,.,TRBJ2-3,CASSQDPTVRDTQYF,TGCGCCAGCAGCCAAGATCCTACAGTTAGGGATACGCAGTATTTT
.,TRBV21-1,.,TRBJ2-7,CASSKENTLSYEQYF,TGTGCCAGCAGCAAAGAGAACACGCTCTCCTACGAGCAGTACTTC
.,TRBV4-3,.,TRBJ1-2,CASSQERGDNYGYTF,TGCGCCAGCAGCCAAGAAAGAGGGGATAACTATGGCTACACCTTC
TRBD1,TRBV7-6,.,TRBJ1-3,CASSETGAENTIYF,TGTGCCAGCAGCGAAACAGGGGCTGAAAACACCATATATTTT
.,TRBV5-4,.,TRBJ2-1,CASSLGLALAGAGRNEQFF,TGTGCCAGCAGCTTGGGACTGGCTTTGGCGGGGGCGGGGAGGAATGAGCAGTTCTTC
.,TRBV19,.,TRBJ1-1,CASSMQGALHTEAFF,TGTGCCAGTAGTATGCAAGGAGCCCTTCACACTGAAGCTTTCTTT
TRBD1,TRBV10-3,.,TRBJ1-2,CASRDRGDGYTF,TGTGCCAGCAGGGACAGGGGGGATGGCTACACCTTC
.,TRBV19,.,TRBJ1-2,CASMRGGLNYGYTF,TGTGCCAGTATGAGGGGAGGTTTGAACTATGGCTACACCTTC
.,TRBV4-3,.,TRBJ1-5,CASSQNGRPRPQHF,TGCGCCAGCAGCCAAAATGGACGGCCCCGGCCCCAGCATTTT
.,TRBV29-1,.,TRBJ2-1,CSVKGDGWGRFF,TGCAGCGTTAAAGGGGACGGTTGGGGGCGGTTCTTC
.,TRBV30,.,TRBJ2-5,CAWSVGSGLQETQYF,TGTGCCTGGAGTGTCGGGAGCGGGTTACAAGAGACCCAGTACTTC
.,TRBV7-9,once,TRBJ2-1,CASSSYDNEQFF,TGTGCCAGCAGCTCCTACGACAATGAGCAGTTCTTC